This entry features one T cell receptor (beta chain) sequence. Its antigen remains unidentified. With V trimmed by 4 bases and J by 1 base, 12 bases remained unmatched. The CDR3 totals 17 residues. CDR1 and CDR2 from the germline V gene are SGHDN and FVKESK. The sample comes from a study of CD8 T cells in ankylosing spondylitis. Whole-study results and caveats: A motif in TCR beta, a set of under ten highly homologous variants, appeared characteristic of ankylosing spondylitis blood. Peripheral blood held disease-linked clones only at relatively low frequency, and these were CD8+.

Libraries for TCR beta were made by quantitative 5'-RACE with molecular barcodes. One entry per CDR3 protein results from TCRdb running MiXCR on the 5' RACE reads. The sample includes hundreds of thousands of distinct CDR3 sequences, roughly 25% of them seen just once. The chain is built from TRBV14 and TRBJ2-7; 8 bases are shared with TRBD1. The source of this sequence is a male donor with ankylosing spondylitis or in good health (not recorded which). Sequencing used blood, either unsorted or a sorted T cell fraction (not recorded which). The CDR3 spells CASSLGRGLVRSYEQYF. The DNA of the CDR3 is TGTGCCAGCAGCCTTGGCAGGGGGCTCGTAAGATCCTACGAGCAGTACTTC.